This T cell receptor (beta chain) was captured by sequencing in a study of T-cell reconstitution after alpha-beta-depleted transplantation in children. Using unique molecular identifiers, the investigators prepared the TCRbeta library. Each CDR3 protein gets one entry after TCRdb re-called the PCR reads with MiXCR. Seen here are about 110,000 distinct CDR3 sequences, around 10% observed once, and the top ten hold 30% to 35%. V gave up 6 bases and J gave up 3 bases, with 21 bases separating them. The CDR3 extends over 16 amino acids. In its sample, this clonotype was seen many times. Antigen specificity is unknown. Study conclusions and caveats: A year post-transplant, T-cell counts and diversity derived mostly from newly produced T cells.

The TCR comes from a boy younger than 10 with acute lymphoblastic leukemia, due to receive a stem cell transplant. Specimen: PBMCs, collected before TCRalphabeta/CD19-depleted stem cell transplant. The chain carries TRBV12-3 or TRBV12-4 and TRBJ2-7; D remains unclear. CDR3 nucleotide sequence: TGTGCCAGCAGCCACATGACCTATCGATTGATCTACGAGCAGTACTTC. It is translated as CASSHMTYRLIYEQYF.